One sample yielded the 32 T cell receptor beta chains listed below, sequenced in a study of T cells in Graves' hyperthyroidism and ophthalmopathy. RNA transcripts yielded amplified TCR beta CDR3 regions. With the HTBI primer set, the TCR CDR3 went through a first round of RT-PCR. Using its own MiXCR run on the multiplex PCR reads, TCRdb lists one record per CDR3 protein. This sample has more than 300,000 distinct CDR3 sequences, with approximately 17% found just once. Sequenced material: blood. The origin of the receptors is a man aged 18-30 years with Graves' ophthalmopathy.

This clonotype was seen only a few times. The chain couples TRBV13 to TRBJ2-1; 7 nucleotides line up with TRBD1. Trimming cost V 5 bases and J 0 bases; bases outside gene matches: 16. This CDR3 has 19 amino acids. Germline-derived CDR1 and CDR2 are PRHDT and FYEKMQ (reference sequence). The CDR3 region is CASSLSYPDRASSYNEQFF. Written as DNA, the CDR3 is TGTGCCAGCAGCCTGTCTTACCCCGACAGGGCAAGCTCCTACAATGAGCAGTTCTTC.

This clonotype has a count of ten or more. As DNA, the CDR3 is TGTGCCAGCAGTTTATGGGACAGGAACACTGAAGCTTTCTTT. Protein product: CASSLWDRNTEAFF. The rearrangement joins TRBV27 to TRBJ1-1, with 7 bases matching TRBD1. Losses at the gene ends were 1 base for V and 1 base for J; bases not matched to a gene: 0. Germline values: CDR1 MNHEY, CDR2 SMNVEV (reference sequence). The CDR3 contains 14 residues.

This clonotype was seen a few times. The chain uses TRBV12-3 or TRBV12-4 and TRBJ2-7, with D perhaps TRBD2 (6 bases). This CDR3 is 15 amino acids long. V was shortened by 3 bases and J by 2 bases, with 14 bases between the two germline ends. DNA for the CDR3: TGTGCCAGCAGTTTGCCCGGGACGGGAGCCTACGAGCAGTACTTC. Residues: CASSLPGTGAYEQYF.

This clonotype was seen at least ten times. This chain connects TRBV11-2 to TRBJ2-3, with 10 nucleotides matching TRBD2. V was pared by 7 bases and J by 7 bases, with 17 bases of the junction left unmatched. The CDR3 contains 17 residues. In germline, CDR1 is SGHAT, CDR2 FQNNGV. The CDR3 sequence: CASTLGVGGLARNTQYF. The CDR3 nucleotides read TGTGCCAGCACCCTCGGGGTAGGGGGACTAGCGCGGAATACGCAGTATTTT.

On this clonotype: The final CDR3 position lacks the conserved phenylalanine or tryptophan, pointing to a likely read error. The chain links TRBV2 to TRBJ1-1; 12 nucleotides agree with TRBD1. Germline V CDR1 and CDR2: SNHLY, FYNNEI. V lost 4 bases to trimming and J lost 7 bases; unmatched junction nucleotides: 7. CDR3 size: 15 residues. The CDR3 region is CASSASRDRGLEAFV. As DNA, the CDR3 is TGTGCCAGCAGTGCCAGCCGGGACAGGGGGCTTGAAGCTTTCGTT.

There are many counts of this clonotype. This sequence joins TRBV27 and TRBJ1-1; perhaps TRBD1 as D (6 bases). This CDR3 has 11 residues. Germline values: CDR1 MNHEY, CDR2 SMNVEV (reference sequence). Trimming stripped 6 bases from V and 10 bases from J, with 12 bases between. CDR3 in amino acids: CASRSQGVAFF. The CDR3 nucleotides are TGTGCCAGCAGGTCACAGGGTGTAGCTTTCTTT.

The chain joins TRBV2 to TRBJ2-2; D is possibly TRBD1 (7 bases). The CDR3 extends over 17 amino acids. Between the trimmed V and J ends, which lost 6 bases and 3 bases, there was a span of 20 bases. Germline V lookup: CDR1 SNHLY, CDR2 FYNNEI. The CDR3 here is CASSPTGPGGDTGELFF. The CDR3, as DNA: TGTGCCAGCAGCCCGACAGGGCCCGGCGGGGACACCGGGGAGCTGTTTTTT.

This rearrangement joins TRBV7-2 to TRBJ1-3; maybe TRBD1 (6 bases). In germline, CDR1 is SGHTA, CDR2 FQGNSA. There are 15 residues in the CDR3. V shed 5 bases and J shed 2 bases, with 13 bases lying between them. CDR3 residues: CASSRDRTPGNTIYF. CDR3 DNA sequence: TGTGCCAGCAGCAGAGACAGGACCCCTGGAAACACCATATATTTT.

In its sample, this clonotype was seen many times. This chain uses TRBV7-3 with TRBJ1-1, with 8 positions matching TRBD1. V lost 5 bases to trimming and J lost 6 bases; unmatched junction nucleotides: 5. Germline-derived CDR1 and CDR2 are SGHTA and FQGTGA. CDR3 length equals 13 residues. The CDR3, as DNA: TGTGCCAGCAGCCCCGCACAGGGGGCTGAAGCTTTCTTT. As protein: CASSPAQGAEAFF.

The genes are TRBV20-1 and TRBJ2-7; TRBD1 is a possible D gene (5 bases). The V gene's germline CDR1 is DFQATT and CDR2 SNEGSKA (reference sequence). There are 13 residues in the CDR3. Trimming removed 3 bases at V and 6 bases at J, with 15 bases between. CDR3: CSASEDTHSEQYF. The CDR3 coding sequence is TGCAGTGCTAGCGAGGACACCCACAGCGAGCAGTACTTC.

The sample holds a few counts of this clonotype. CDR3 sequence reads: CASSREDEKLFF. DNA for the CDR3: TGTGCCAGCAGCCGGGAGGATGAAAAACTGTTTTTT. The chain couples TRBV9 to TRBJ1-4; D unclear. The CDR3 spans 12 residues. The germline V gene has CDR1 SGDLS and CDR2 YYNGEE. Trimming left V 4 bases short and J 6 bases short, with 7 bases between.

This clonotype was detected only a few times. The chain combines TRBV15 with TRBJ2-3; TRBD1 might be the D (5 bases). CDR1 is LNHNV and CDR2 is YYDKDF in the germline V gene (reference sequence). The CDR3 runs to 13 residues. V was shortened by 4 bases and J by 4 bases, with 9 bases between the two germline ends. CDR3: CATSKGAADTQYF. The CDR3 DNA reads as TGTGCCACCAGCAAAGGGGCGGCAGATACGCAGTATTTT.

This clonotype was seen only a few times. V is TRBV18 and J is TRBJ1-2; possibly TRBD1 for D (5 bases). The CDR3 extends over 15 amino acids. Germline-derived CDR1 and CDR2 are KGHSH and LQKENI. Trimming cost V 2 bases and J 3 bases, with 13 bases left between them. CDR3 region: CASSPGEGVDYGYTF. In DNA, the CDR3 is TGTGCCAGCTCACCAGGGGAAGGGGTTGACTATGGCTACACCTTC. The full variable domain, rest sourced from reference TRBV18 and TRBJ1-2, is NAGVMQNPRHLVRRRGQEARLRCSPMKGHSHVYWYRQLPEEGLKFMVYLQKENIIDESGMPKERFSAEFPKEGPSILRIQQVVRGDSAAYFCASSPGEGVDYGYTFGSGTRLTVV.

This clonotype was counted between two and nine times. This sequence joins TRBV18 and TRBJ2-1; D possibly corresponds to TRBD2 (7 bases). Germline V gene data show CDR1 as KGHSH and CDR2 as LQKENI. Deletions cut 6 bases from V and 7 bases from J, with 25 bases between. The CDR3 contains 17 residues. The CDR3 sequence: CASSRGEGGAFWNEQFF. In DNA form, the CDR3 reads TGTGCCAGCTCCCGGGGTGAGGGGGGGGCCTTCTGGAATGAGCAGTTCTTC.

Notes on this clonotype: The junction and the germline gene differ at one end; a read error may be behind it. The rearrangement uses TRBV3-1 and TRBJ2-6, with D perhaps matching TRBD1 or TRBD2 (7 bases each). CDR1 and CDR2 (germline): LGHDT, YNNKEL (reference sequence). The CDR3 has 17 amino acids. The CDR3 is CASSQGAGGGVANVPTF. CDR3 in DNA: TGTGCCAGCAGCCAAGGGGCAGGGGGAGGGGTGGCCAACGTCCCGACTTTC.

The chain's CDR3 is CASSLAGYTGETQYF. The DNA of the CDR3 is TGCGCCAGCAGCTTGGCCGGGTATACAGGAGAGACCCAGTACTTC. The V gene is TRBV5-1, the J gene TRBJ2-5; the D gene is possibly TRBD1 (5 bases). Germline V gene lookup returns CDR1 SGHRS and CDR2 YFSETQ. CDR3 length: 15 amino acids. The V and J ends lost 0 bases and 4 bases respectively, with 13 bases between them.

In this sample, this clonotype turned up many times. The V gene is TRBV2, the J gene TRBJ1-5; D not certain. Trimming cost V 6 bases and J 1 base, with 7 bases left between them. Germline CDR1 and CDR2: SNHLY and FYNNEI. The CDR3 consists of 13 residues. The CDR3 sequence is CASRLQSNQPQHF. DNA of the CDR3: TGTGCCAGCAGGTTACAAAGCAATCAGCCCCAGCATTTT.

This clonotype was found a few times. This CDR3 is CASSEQGARQPQHF. The CDR3 DNA reads as TGTGCCAGCAGTGAACAGGGGGCTAGGCAGCCCCAGCATTTT. The chain uses TRBV6-1 and TRBJ1-5; the match to TRBD1 covers 8 bases. The CDR3 contains 14 residues. Germline CDR1 and CDR2: MNHNS and SASEGT. V shed 2 bases and J 7 bases; nucleotides not matched to a gene: 4.

At least ten counts were recorded for this clonotype. The rearrangement uses TRBV12-3 or TRBV12-4 and TRBJ1-3; 7 bases map to TRBD1. This CDR3 has 13 amino acids. J lost 7 bases, V lost 4 bases, and 4 bases had no gene match. Here the CDR3 DNA reads TGTGCCAGCAGTTCCACAGGGGCCAACACCATATATTTT. As protein: CASSSTGANTIYF.

About this clonotype: Being one base from a much bigger clone, this may be a read error. The chain uses TRBV12-3 or TRBV12-4 and TRBJ2-7; TRBD1 might be the D (6 bases). The CDR3 runs 12 residues. Here the CDR3 reads CANSTGFYEQYF. Written as DNA, the CDR3 is TGTGCCAACAGTACAGGGTTCTACGAGCAGTACTTC.

This clonotype was seen ten or more times. The genes are TRBV11-2 and TRBJ2-5; D uncertain. Germline assignment: CDR1 SGHAT and CDR2 FQNNGV. The length of the CDR3 is 14 residues. V was trimmed by 0 bases and J by 1 base, leaving 6 bases between them. The CDR3 DNA is TGTGCCAGCAGCTTAGATCGCAGCCAAGAGACCCAGTACTTC. This codes for CASSLDRSQETQYF. The full variable domain, in which reference TRBV11-2 and TRBJ2-5 provide the parts outside the CDR3, is EAGVAQSPRYKIIEKRQSVAFWCNPISGHATLYWYQQILGQGPKLLIQFQNNGVVDDSQLPKDRFSAERLKGVDSTLKIQPAKLEDSAVYLCASSLDRSQETQYFGPGTRLLVL.

This chain links TRBV20-1 with TRBJ2-1; D call uncertain. Germline values: CDR1 DFQATT, CDR2 SNEGSKA (reference sequence). This CDR3 spans 16 amino acids. V gave up 1 base and J gave up 0 bases, with 13 bases separating them. The CDR3: CSARVLGRSSYNEQFF. CDR3 coding DNA: TGCAGTGCTAGAGTACTCGGACGGAGCTCCTACAATGAGCAGTTCTTC.

This clonotype was seen more than once but under ten times. The CDR3 reads CASSLALDRRNTEAFF. The CDR3 DNA follows: TGCGCCAGCAGCTTGGCGCTCGACAGGCGGAACACTGAAGCTTTCTTT. The J gene is TRBJ1-1, the V gene TRBV5-1; possible D gene TRBD1, 6 bases. The CDR3 runs 16 residues. Trimming cost V 0 bases and J 1 base, with 13 bases left between them. Per the germline V gene, CDR1 is SGHRS and CDR2 is YFSETQ.

This clonotype was picked up a small number of times. The CDR3 nucleotides are TGTGCCAGCAGTTACTCCGGGCTAGCGGGGGGTCCTAACTACGAGCAGTACTTC. The encoded protein is CASSYSGLAGGPNYEQYF. The chain links TRBV6-6 to TRBJ2-7; TRBD2 matches at 11 bases. This CDR3 has 18 residues. V dropped 0 bases and J dropped 3; count of bases not matched to a gene: 10. Germline CDR1 reads MNHNY; CDR2 reads SVGAGI (reference sequence).

This clonotype was counted many times. The V call is TRBV11-2, the J call TRBJ1-3; D is uncertain. V was trimmed by 2 bases and J by 2 bases, leaving 10 bases between them. Looked up from germline, CDR1 is SGHAT and CDR2 is FQNNGV. The CDR3 covers 15 residues. CDR3 bases: TGTGCCAGCAGCTTAAGGTCGGGTGCTGGAAACACCATATATTTT. Its protein product is CASSLRSGAGNTIYF.

This clonotype was observed many times. The rearrangement joins TRBV9 to TRBJ1-1, with a weak D call TRBD1 (5 bases). CDR1 and CDR2 (germline): SGDLS, YYNGEE. V shed 3 bases and J shed 3 bases, with 21 bases lying between them. The CDR3 extends over 17 amino acids. CDR3 DNA: TGTGCCAGCAGCGGCCCACGGCAGCTACCGGGGGACACTGAAGCTTTCTTT. Amino acid sequence: CASSGPRQLPGDTEAFF. The full variable domain, completed using reference TRBV9 and TRBJ1-1, is DSGVTQTPKHLITATGQRVTLRCSPRSGDLSVYWYQQSLDQGLQFLIQYYNGEERAKGNILERFSAQQFPDLHSELNLSSLELGDSALYFCASSGPRQLPGDTEAFFGQGTRLTVV.

This clonotype was detected ten times or more. The rearrangement links TRBV5-1 to TRBJ1-1; 7 bases fit TRBD1. This CDR3 has 17 amino acids. The V and J ends lost 0 bases and 0 bases, in that order; junction bases with no gene match: 8. Per germline, CDR1 SGHRS and CDR2 YFSETQ. The CDR3 DNA reads as TGCGCCAGCAGCTTGGGACAGGGCGTCTCAATGAACACTGAAGCTTTCTTT. Amino acids: CASSLGQGVSMNTEAFF.

This clonotype was found a few times. The chain links TRBV15 to TRBJ2-6; weak D call: TRBD1 (5 bases). The germline CDR1 and CDR2 sequences are LNHNV and YYDKDF (reference sequence). Trimming cost V 2 bases and J 0 bases, with 17 bases left between them. This CDR3 has 19 amino acids. The CDR3 is CATSRIRQQHLSGANVLTF. CDR3 DNA sequence: TGTGCCACCAGCAGAATCCGACAGCAACACCTCTCTGGGGCCAACGTCCTGACTTTC.

A word on this clonotype: This may be a read error: a much more frequent sequence differs by one nucleotide. The chain carries TRBV12-3 or TRBV12-4 and TRBJ1-5; D uncertain. The CDR3 consists of 15 residues. CDR3 amino acids: CVSSYRGVSNQPQHF. CDR3 nucleotide sequence: TGTGTCAGCAGTTATAGAGGCGTTAGCAATCAGCCCCAGCATTTT.

On this clonotype itself: An end of the junction does not agree with germline; a read error may underlie this. This chain joins TRBV5-1 and TRBJ1-5; weak D call: TRBD1 (5 bases). From germline, CDR1 is SGHRS and CDR2 YFSETQ. CDR3 length: 15 amino acids. CDR3 protein: CAGSQASGSAQPQHF. In DNA, the CDR3 is TGCGCCGGCAGCCAAGCTTCAGGGTCTGCTCAGCCCCAGCATTTT.

The sample holds many counts of this clonotype. The chain uses TRBV12-3 or TRBV12-4 and TRBJ1-1; weak D call: TRBD1 (6 bases). This CDR3 comprises 16 residues. Trimming left V 6 bases short and J 7 bases short, with 24 bases between. In DNA, the CDR3 is TGTGCCAGCAGCCCAGAGTCCGGGACAACATTAGGTGAAGCTTTCTTT. Protein sequence: CASSPESGTTLGEAFF.

The rearrangement uses TRBV6-2 or TRBV6-3 and TRBJ1-1; 8 nucleotides align to TRBD1. This CDR3 is built from 13 residues. With 6 bases clipped from V and 4 bases from J, the junction kept 4 bases outside the gene matches. Germline V lookup: CDR1 MNHEY, CDR2 SVGEGT. This CDR3 is CASSLDRATEAFF. The CDR3 DNA reads as TGTGCCAGCAGCTTGGACAGGGCCACTGAAGCTTTCTTT.